This record looks at one T cell receptor (beta chain) sequence and its context. This entry is derived from a study of T cells after yellow fever vaccination. Study-wide context: SMART-Seq v4 Ultra Low Input prepared libraries from low-cell fractions.

Germline CDR1 reads MNHEY; CDR2 reads SVGEGT. V was trimmed by 0 bases and J by 0 bases, leaving 3 bases between them. The CDR3 sequence is 14 residues long. It was through 5'RACE template switching that TCR cDNA was made, with a universal primer site and UMIs added. TCRdb reprocessed the 5' RACE reads via MiXCR and lists one record per CDR3 protein. The sample includes 620,000 or so distinct CDR3 sequences, 17% of them seen just once. The TCR was taken from a man between 18 and 35 years old who received the YFV17D yellow fever vaccine. The source material was PBMCs, sampled 5 days after the first yellow fever vaccination. The chain combines TRBV6-2 or TRBV6-3 with TRBJ1-5, with D unresolved. The CDR3 DNA follows: TGTGCCAGCAGTTACTCGAATAGCAATCAGCCCCAGCATTTT. Amino acid sequence: CASSYSNSNQPQHF.